Shown below are 32 T cell receptor beta chains from a single sample sequenced in a study of cytomegalovirus exposure and HLA in healthy donors. In the PCR, 60 Vbeta and 13 Jbeta primers were used. Produced via immunoSEQ multiplex PCR; TCRdb's table is partial and in-frame only. The profile shows about 160,000 clones, roughly 80% of them singletons. The sample was PBMCs. The receptors derive from a woman in her 50s in good health and CMV-seronegative.

The chain links TRBV5-1 to TRBJ2-3, with D possibly matching TRBD1 (6 bases). V lost 4 bases and J 4 bases, leaving 19 bases between the germline ends. The CDR3 extends over 16 amino acids. The germline V gene encodes CDR1 SGHRS and CDR2 YFSETQ. CDR3: CASSGPFSEGADTQYF. CDR3 DNA sequence: TGCGCCAGCAGCGGACCCTTTAGCGAGGGGGCAGATACGCAGTATTTT.

The CDR3, as DNA: TGTGCCAGCAGCTCTGGCGGGTCTGGGGCCAACGTCCTGACTTTC. As protein: CASSSGGSGANVLTF. This sequence joins TRBV13 and TRBJ2-6; perhaps TRBD2 as D (5 bases). Trimming pared 4 bases from V and 1 base from J, leaving 8 bases between. The CDR3 is 15 amino acids. Looked up from germline, CDR1 is PRHDT and CDR2 is FYEKMQ (reference sequence).

V and J are TRBV11-3 and TRBJ2-2; 7 bases match TRBD2. There are 16 residues in the CDR3. The V and J ends lost 6 bases and 0 bases, in that order; junction bases with no gene match: 7. The germline V gene encodes CDR1 SGHNT and CDR2 YENEEA. The CDR3 DNA reads TGTGCCAGCAGTCTATTCGGGGGGACGAACACCGGGGAGCTGTTTTTT. Translation: CASSLFGGTNTGELFF.

J is TRBJ1-5 and V is TRBV5-8; no definite D call. There are 15 residues in the CDR3. Germline V lookup: CDR1 SGHTS, CDR2 YDEGEE. Trimming stripped 6 bases from V and 1 base from J, with 14 bases between. Here the CDR3 reads CASTFGGWSNQPQHF. As DNA, the CDR3 is TGTGCCAGCACCTTCGGAGGTTGGAGCAATCAGCCCCAGCATTTT.

The rearrangement joins TRBV30 to TRBJ1-1, with TRBD1 matching 7 bases. The V segment lost 2 bases and the J segment 13 bases; nucleotides outside the gene matches: 7. CDR3 size: 11 residues. Germline V gene lookup returns CDR1 GTSNPN and CDR2 SVGIG (reference sequence). CDR3 residues: CAWSLTGSDFF. CDR3 coding DNA: TGTGCCTGGAGTTTGACAGGGAGTGATTTCTTT.

The sample holds a few counts of this clone. The V and J genes are TRBV11-2 and TRBJ1-1; D not resolved. The CDR3 sequence is 11 residues long. Trimming shortened V by 5 bases and J by 11 bases, and 12 bases separated the two germline ends. CDR1 is SGHAT, CDR2 FQNNGV, per germline. The CDR3 loop is CASSPRRGAFF. CDR3 sequence (DNA): TGTGCCAGCAGCCCAAGACGCGGGGCTTTCTTT.

The chain recombines TRBV27 with TRBJ1-1; 7 positions match TRBD1. In germline, CDR1 is MNHEY, CDR2 SMNVEV (reference sequence). With V trimmed by 6 bases and J by 5 bases, 9 bases remained unmatched. This CDR3 is 14 amino acids long. CDR3 sequence: CASRGTARTTEAFF. The CDR3 DNA reads TGTGCCAGCAGGGGGACAGCTCGGACGACTGAAGCTTTCTTT.

The chain uses TRBV2 and TRBJ1-1; 8 bases align to TRBD1. V lost 6 bases to trimming and J lost 11 bases; unmatched junction nucleotides: 11. Germline V gene data show CDR1 as SNHLY and CDR2 as FYNNEI. The CDR3 contains 13 residues. The CDR3 sequence: CASSPLSTGAAFF. CDR3 coding DNA: TGTGCCAGCAGCCCCCTCTCGACAGGGGCCGCTTTCTTT. Looking up the rest from reference TRBV2 and TRBJ1-1 gives the full variable domain: EPEVTQTPSHQVTQMGQEVILRCVPISNHLYFYWYRQILGQKVEFLVSFYNNEISEKSEIFDDQFSVERPDGSNFTLKIRSTKLEDSAMYFCASSPLSTGAAFFGQGTRLTVV.

The rearrangement joins TRBV6-6 to TRBJ1-1, with D unresolved. Trimming shortened V by 5 bases and J by 4 bases, and 8 bases separated the two germline ends. This CDR3 contains 12 residues. Germline V gene sequence: CDR1 MNHNY, CDR2 SVGAGI (reference sequence). The CDR3 region has the DNA TGTGCCAGCAGTCCCTTGGCCACTGAAGCTTTCTTT. This translates into CASSPLATEAFF.

The gene calls are TRBV4-1 and TRBJ2-7, with 11 bases matching TRBD1. J was trimmed by 3 bases and V by 2 bases; bases with no gene match: 3. The V gene's germline CDR1 is MGHRA and CDR2 YSYEKL. The CDR3 length is 15 residues. CDR3 sequence (DNA): TGCGCCAGCAGCCAACCCGGGACAGGGGGCTACGAGCAGTACTTC. Translating it yields CASSQPGTGGYEQYF.

The V and J genes are TRBV28 and TRBJ2-1; a possible D gene is TRBD1 (6 bases). Trimming shortened V by 6 bases and J by 6 bases, and 18 bases separated the two germline ends. The CDR3 length is 15 residues. Per the germline V gene, CDR1 is MDHEN and CDR2 is SYDVKM. For the CDR3, the DNA is TGTGCCAGCAGGGAACAGGGTACGTTGGTCAATGAGCAGTTCTTC. As protein: CASREQGTLVNEQFF.

The gene calls are TRBV10-1 and TRBJ2-7; TRBD2 is a possible D gene (6 bases). V lost 2 bases and J 4 bases, leaving 9 bases between the germline ends. The CDR3 contains 13 residues. Germline V gene lookup returns CDR1 WNHNN and CDR2 SYGVQD (reference sequence). The CDR3 sequence is CASSEDGGYEQYF. The CDR3 DNA reads as TGCGCCAGCAGTGAGGACGGGGGATACGAGCAGTACTTC.

This clone has a single count. The chain joins TRBV7-9 to TRBJ1-4; D uncertain. This CDR3 is 15 amino acids long. CDR1 and CDR2 (germline): SEHNR, FQNEAQ (reference sequence). V lost 5 bases and J 3 bases, leaving 13 bases between the germline ends. CDR3 nucleotides: TGTGCCAGCAGCCCCCAAGAGGGAGCTAATGAAAAACTGTTTTTT. This sequence encodes CASSPQEGANEKLFF.

This chain links TRBV29-1 with TRBJ1-1; TRBD1 aligns across 8 bases. This CDR3 region has 14 residues. The germline V gene encodes CDR1 SQVTM and CDR2 ANQGSEA. The trim removed 4 bases at V and 8 bases at J, leaving 12 bases unmatched. The CDR3 DNA reads TGCAGCGTTGTCTACGACTCGGACAGGGCAGAAGCTTTCTTT. Amino acids: CSVVYDSDRAEAFF. Filled out from reference TRBV29-1 and TRBJ1-1, the complete variable domain reads SAVISQKPSRDICQRGTSLTIQCQVDSQVTMMFWYRQQPGQSLTLIATANQGSEATYESGFVIDKFPISRPNLTFSTLTVSNMSPEDSSIYLCSVVYDSDRAEAFFGQGTRLTVV.

This clone was recorded only once. The chain joins TRBV4-2 to TRBJ1-4; tentative D call: TRBD1 (6 bases). CDR3 length: 18 residues. Trimming took off 0 bases at V and 1 base at J, with 15 bases between the two ends. The germline gives CDR1 LGHNA, CDR2 YNFKEQ. Here the CDR3 reads CASSQDPQGGGTNEKLFF. As DNA, the CDR3 is TGTGCCAGCAGCCAAGATCCGCAGGGAGGGGGAACTAATGAAAAACTGTTTTTT.

This rearrangement joins TRBV9 to TRBJ1-4; D is uncertain. V lost 0 bases, J lost 8 bases, and 17 bases lay in between. Germline V gives CDR1 SGDLS, CDR2 YYNGEE. The CDR3 is made up of 16 amino acids. CDR3 loop: CASSVVPQAKKEKLFF. In nucleotides, the CDR3 is TGTGCCAGCAGCGTAGTCCCCCAGGCTAAGAAGGAAAAACTGTTTTTT. The whole variable domain, filled in from reference TRBV9 and TRBJ1-4, reads DSGVTQTPKHLITATGQRVTLRCSPRSGDLSVYWYQQSLDQGLQFLIQYYNGEERAKGNILERFSAQQFPDLHSELNLSSLELGDSALYFCASSVVPQAKKEKLFFGSGTQLSVL.

The chain links TRBV9 to TRBJ1-3, with no clear D. This CDR3 has 16 amino acids. Germline loops: CDR1 SGDLS, CDR2 YYNGEE. The ends were cut back, 5 bases at V and 3 bases at J, with 18 bases in the middle. CDR3 loop: CASSRRGMIFGNTIYF. For the CDR3, the DNA is TGTGCCAGCAGTCGCCGGGGAATGATCTTTGGAAACACCATATATTTT.

V is TRBV15 and J is TRBJ2-5, with 7 bases that match TRBD1. J lost 4 bases, V lost 3 bases, and 5 bases had no gene match. The germline gives CDR1 LNHNV, CDR2 YYDKDF (reference sequence). The CDR3 has 14 amino acids. CDR3 residues: CATSRATGTETQYF. CDR3 nucleotide sequence: TGTGCCACCAGCAGGGCGACAGGGACAGAGACCCAGTACTTC.

The rearrangement links TRBV11-2 to TRBJ1-4; D gene unclear. Looked up from germline, CDR1 is SGHAT and CDR2 is FQNNGV. The CDR3 spans 16 residues. Trimming cost V 5 bases and J 4 bases, with 17 bases left between them. Written as DNA, the CDR3 is TGTGCCAGCAGCCTAAGCGCCAGATCAATTAATGAAAAACTGTTTTTT. Translating it yields CASSLSARSINEKLFF.

The chain links TRBV15 to TRBJ1-1, with a weak D call TRBD1 (5 bases). Trimming took 8 bases from V and 4 from J, leaving 8 bases between them. CDR1 and CDR2 from the germline V gene are LNHNV and YYDKDF (reference sequence). The length of the CDR3 is 11 residues. CDR3 loop: CATQGATEAFF. The CDR3 DNA reads TGTGCCACCCAAGGGGCCACTGAAGCTTTCTTT.

This sequence joins TRBV2 and TRBJ2-1, with 8 bases matching TRBD2. The germline CDR1 and CDR2 sequences are SNHLY and FYNNEI. The CDR3 is made up of 14 amino acids. V lost 2 bases, J lost 6 bases, and 3 bases stayed unmatched. In DNA, the CDR3 is TGTGCCAGCAGTGAAAACACTAGCGGCAATGAGCAGTTCTTC. This gives the protein CASSENTSGNEQFF. Filled out from reference TRBV2 and TRBJ2-1, the complete variable domain reads EPEVTQTPSHQVTQMGQEVILRCVPISNHLYFYWYRQILGQKVEFLVSFYNNEISEKSEIFDDQFSVERPDGSNFTLKIRSTKLEDSAMYFCASSENTSGNEQFFGPGTRLTVL.

The gene calls are TRBV7-9 and TRBJ2-5, with D tentatively TRBD2 (5 bases). V gave up 5 bases and J gave up 1 base, with 14 bases separating them. Germline-derived CDR1 and CDR2 are SEHNR and FQNEAQ (reference sequence). The CDR3 is made up of 15 amino acids. DNA of the CDR3: TGTGCCAGCAGCCGCTCCAGCGGACTCCAAGAGACCCAGTACTTC. This translates into CASSRSSGLQETQYF.

In its sample, this clone was seen once. The chain recombines TRBV19 with TRBJ1-5; no clear D gene. Germline values: CDR1 LNHDA, CDR2 SQIVND (reference sequence). Deletions cut 5 bases from V and 0 bases from J, with 8 bases between. CDR3 length: 14 amino acids. CDR3 region: CASSFHGSNQPQHF. DNA for the CDR3: TGTGCCAGTAGTTTCCACGGTAGCAATCAGCCCCAGCATTTT.

The chain has TRBV7-2 and TRBJ2-1, with TRBD2 matching 12 bases. Germline V gene data show CDR1 as SGHTA and CDR2 as FQGNSA. This CDR3 region has 15 residues. The ends lost 3 bases at V and 7 bases at J; junction bases unmatched: 4. The CDR3 reads CASSLASGRENEQFF. CDR3 sequence (DNA): TGTGCCAGCAGCTTGGCTAGCGGGAGGGAAAATGAGCAGTTCTTC.

This clone was seen a handful of times. The rearrangement joins TRBV16 to TRBJ1-1; 9 bases fit TRBD1. The CDR3 sequence is 14 residues long. Germline CDR1 and CDR2: KGHSY and FQNENV. J was trimmed by 6 bases and V by 4 bases; bases with no gene match: 6. The DNA of the CDR3 is TGTGCCAGCAGCCCTACAGGGGGCAGCGCTGAAGCTTTCTTT. Its protein product is CASSPTGGSAEAFF. The full variable domain, completed using reference TRBV16 and TRBJ1-1, is GEEVAQTPKHLVRGEGQKAKLYCAPIKGHSYVFWYQQVLKNEFKFLISFQNENVFDETGMPKERFSAKCLPNSPCSLEIQATKLEDSAVYFCASSPTGGSAEAFFGQGTRLTVV.

V is TRBV4-2 and J is TRBJ2-5, with 9 nucleotides matching TRBD2. CDR3 size: 15 residues. Per germline, CDR1 LGHNA and CDR2 YNFKEQ. Trimming cost V 4 bases and J 3 bases; bases outside gene matches: 6. The CDR3 region has the DNA TGTGCCAGCAGCCCGCGGACTAGCGTAAAAGAGACCCAGTACTTC. As protein: CASSPRTSVKETQYF.

The rearrangement uses TRBV4-3 and TRBJ2-1, with 8 bases fitting TRBD1. Germline values: CDR1 LGHNA, CDR2 YSLEER. Trimming removed 6 bases from V and 2 bases from J; junction bases left unmatched: 6. CDR3 size: 15 residues. CDR3 amino acids: CASSRDRGTYNEQFF. In DNA form, the CDR3 reads TGCGCCAGCAGTCGAGACAGGGGAACCTACAATGAGCAGTTCTTC.

This chain joins TRBV19 and TRBJ1-2; tentatively, D is TRBD1 (5 bases). Germline V gene lookup returns CDR1 LNHDA and CDR2 SQIVND (reference sequence). The V end lost 7 bases, the J end lost 4 bases, and 10 bases lay between the germline ends. The CDR3 loop spans 12 amino acids. The CDR3 nucleotides are TGTGCCAGTACCCAGCAGGGCTATGGCTACACCTTC. As protein: CASTQQGYGYTF.

The genes are TRBV9 and TRBJ1-1; D unresolved. The CDR3 sequence is 16 residues long. The V gene's germline CDR1 is SGDLS and CDR2 YYNGEE. The V end was cut by 0 bases, the J end by 3 bases, with 15 bases between. The CDR3, as DNA: TGTGCCAGCAGCGTAGGAGGCAGTCAGAAGGACACTGAAGCTTTCTTT. Protein sequence: CASSVGGSQKDTEAFF.

The chain employs TRBV19 and TRBJ1-6; tentative D call: TRBD1 (6 bases). Germline-derived CDR1 and CDR2 are LNHDA and SQIVND (reference sequence). V dropped 5 bases and J dropped 6 bases, with 8 bases sitting between them. The length of the CDR3 is 13 residues. CDR3 nucleotide sequence: TGTGCCAGTAGTGGACAGATTAATTCACCCCTCCACTTT. Translating it yields CASSGQINSPLHF. Drawing the rest from reference TRBV19 and TRBJ1-6, the complete variable domain is DGGITQSPKYLFRKEGQNVTLSCEQNLNHDAMYWYRQDPGQGLRLIYYSQIVNDFQKGDIAEGYSVSREKKESFPLTVTSAQKNPTAFYLCASSGQINSPLHFGNGTRLTVT.

The table lists this clone with a few counts. The chain recombines TRBV18 with TRBJ2-3; TRBD2 matches 7 bases. Germline lookup yields CDR1 KGHSH and CDR2 LQKENI. V gave up 2 bases and J gave up 1 base; unmatched junction bases: 3. The CDR3 is made up of 15 amino acids. This CDR3 is CASSPGRVGTDTQYF. The CDR3 coding sequence is TGTGCCAGCTCACCAGGGAGGGTGGGCACAGATACGCAGTATTTT.

In its sample, this clone was seen once. The chain recombines TRBV5-1 with TRBJ2-5, with a possible D match to TRBD2 (7 bases). Deletions cut 6 bases from V and 4 bases from J, with 19 bases between. In germline, CDR1 is SGHRS, CDR2 YFSETQ. The CDR3 runs 15 residues. CDR3 nucleotide sequence: TGCGCCAGCACCTTAAACCCCGGGGGGCGAGAGACCCAGTACTTC. Protein product: CASTLNPGGRETQYF.